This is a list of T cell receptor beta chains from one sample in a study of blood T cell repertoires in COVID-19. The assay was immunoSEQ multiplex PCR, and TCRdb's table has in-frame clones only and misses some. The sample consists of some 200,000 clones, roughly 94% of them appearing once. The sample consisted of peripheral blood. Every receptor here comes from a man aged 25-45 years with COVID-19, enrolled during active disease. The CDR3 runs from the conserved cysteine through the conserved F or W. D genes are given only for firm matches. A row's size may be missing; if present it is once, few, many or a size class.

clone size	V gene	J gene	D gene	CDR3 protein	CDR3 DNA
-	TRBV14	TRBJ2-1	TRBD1	CASSHTTGGYYNEQFF	TGTGCCAGCAGCCATACGACAGGGGGGTACTACAATGAGCAGTTCTTC
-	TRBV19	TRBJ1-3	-	CASSKQFSGNTIYF	TGTGCCAGTAGTAAACAGTTCTCTGGAAACACCATATATTTT
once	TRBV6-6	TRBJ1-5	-	CASSIYRVGNQPQHF	TGTGCCAGCAGCATATACAGGGTTGGCAATCAGCCCCAGCATTTT
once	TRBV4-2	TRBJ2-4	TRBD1	CASGRTGGRNIQYF	TGTGCCAGCGGACGGACAGGGGGTAGGAACATTCAGTACTTC
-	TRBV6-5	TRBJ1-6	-	CASSITGVGSPLHF	TGTGCCAGCAGTATAACCGGGGTGGGTTCACCCCTCCACTTT
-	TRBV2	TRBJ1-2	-	CASSLQGGGYTF	TGTGCCAGCAGTCTACAGGGTGGTGGCTACACCTTC
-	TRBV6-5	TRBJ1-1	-	CASSYSLANTEAFF	TGTGCCAGCAGTTACTCTTTAGCTAACACTGAAGCTTTCTTT
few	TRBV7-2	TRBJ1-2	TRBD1	CASSLYGTGKDGYTF	TGTGCCAGCAGCTTGTACGGGACAGGGAAGGATGGCTACACCTTC
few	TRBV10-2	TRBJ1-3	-	CASSESGISGNTIYF	TGCGCCAGCAGTGAGAGCGGCATCTCTGGAAACACCATATATTTT
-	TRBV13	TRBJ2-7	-	CASSRGKYEQYF	TGTGCCAGCAGCCGAGGGAAATACGAGCAGTACTTC
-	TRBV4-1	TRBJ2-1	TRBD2	CASSQVGAGFGYEQFF	TGCGCCAGCAGCCAAGTAGGAGCGGGGTTTGGGTATGAGCAGTTCTTC
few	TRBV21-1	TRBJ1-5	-	CASSKDIQPQHF	TGTGCCAGCAGCAAAGACATCCAGCCCCAGCATTTT
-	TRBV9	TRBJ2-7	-	CASSGSGDEQYF	TGTGCCAGCAGCGGATCCGGGGACGAGCAGTACTTC
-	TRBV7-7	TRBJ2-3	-	CASSLVSFGGPSTDTQYF	TGTGCCAGCAGCTTAGTTTCGTTCGGCGGTCCTAGCACAGATACGCAGTATTTT
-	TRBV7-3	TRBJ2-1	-	CASSLGGRVGNEQFF	TGTGCCAGCAGCTTGGGTGGCAGGGTGGGTAATGAGCAGTTCTTC
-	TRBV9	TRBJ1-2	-	CASSVVKGSGYGYTF	TGTGCCAGCAGCGTAGTCAAGGGGTCGGGCTATGGCTACACCTTC
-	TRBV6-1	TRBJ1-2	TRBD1	CASSEEYRGENGYTF	TGTGCCAGCAGTGAAGAATACAGGGGTGAGAATGGCTACACCTTC
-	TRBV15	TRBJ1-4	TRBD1	CATSRGLGTGVEKLFF	TGTGCCACCAGCAGAGGGCTAGGGACAGGGGTAGAAAAACTGTTTTTT
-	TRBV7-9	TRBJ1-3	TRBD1	CASVLGQGGRNTIYF	TGTGCCAGCGTACTGGGACAGGGCGGGAGAAACACCATATATTTT
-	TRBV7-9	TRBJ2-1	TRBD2	CASSLVAGGGSEQFF	TGTGCCAGCAGCTTAGTGGCGGGGGGAGGGAGTGAGCAGTTCTTC
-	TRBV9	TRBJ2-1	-	CASSVGPAGADNEQFF	TGTGCCAGCAGCGTAGGTCCGGCAGGGGCGGACAATGAGCAGTTCTTC
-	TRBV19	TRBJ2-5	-	CASSIEPMGSETQYF	TGTGCCAGTAGTATAGAGCCCATGGGGAGTGAGACCCAGTACTTC
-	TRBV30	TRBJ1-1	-	CATLWQDLAEAFF	TGTGCCACCTTGTGGCAGGATTTAGCTGAAGCTTTCTTT
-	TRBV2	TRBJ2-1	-	CASSDFGSNRRLSSYNEQFF	TGTGCCAGCAGTGATTTCGGCAGTAACCGCAGGCTAAGCTCCTACAATGAGCAGTTCTTC
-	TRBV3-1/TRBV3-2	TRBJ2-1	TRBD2	CASTRGLAGGDEQFF	TGTGCCAGCACCCGAGGACTAGCGGGGGGGGATGAGCAGTTCTTC
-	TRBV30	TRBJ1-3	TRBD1	CAWATGEGNTIYF	TGTGCCTGGGCCACAGGGGAGGGAAACACCATATATTTT
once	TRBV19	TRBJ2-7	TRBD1	CASNSGQGVHEQYF	TGTGCCAGTAATTCGGGACAGGGGGTCCACGAGCAGTACTTC
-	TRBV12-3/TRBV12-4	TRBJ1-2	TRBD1	CASRLTGAGGYTF	TGTGCCAGCAGACTAACAGGGGCGGGTGGCTACACCTTC
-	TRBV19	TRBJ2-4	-	CASTPQGFGLNIQYF	TGTGCCAGTACCCCACAGGGATTTGGTCTGAACATTCAGTACTTC
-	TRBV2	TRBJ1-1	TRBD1	CATRQGGNTEAFF	TGTGCCACAAGACAGGGGGGGAACACTGAAGCTTTCTTT